A selection of T cell receptor beta chains follows, all from one sample in a study of CD8 T cells in ankylosing spondylitis. TCRdb processed the 5' RACE reads anew with MiXCR; each CDR3 protein has one entry. This table holds fewer than 200,000 distinct CDR3 sequences, roughly 18% found once. Sequenced material: blood, either unsorted or a sorted T cell fraction (not recorded which). All receptors come from a male donor aged 10 to 35 with ankylosing spondylitis or in good health (not recorded which). The CDR3 runs from the conserved cysteine through the conserved F or W. The D gene is left open where the match is weak. Clone size is not always given. Where it is, it says once, few, many or a class for expanded clones.

J	D	size	length	V	CDR3	DNA
TRBJ2-1	NA	many	15	TRBV19	CASSIEAGRNNEQFF	TGTGCCAGTAGTATAGAGGCGGGACGGAACAATGAGCAGTTCTTC
TRBJ1-2	TRBD1	many	13	TRBV12-3/TRBV12-4	CASSRSQGSGYTF	TGTGCCAGCAGTCGGTCACAGGGGAGTGGCTACACCTTC
TRBJ1-1	NA	many	13	TRBV20-1	CSASGMASTEAFF	TGCAGTGCTAGTGGTATGGCAAGCACTGAAGCTTTCTTT
TRBJ2-1	NA	many	15	TRBV5-1	CASSLGQGPDNEQFF	TGCGCCAGCAGCTTGGGGCAGGGGCCGGACAATGAGCAGTTCTTC
TRBJ2-3	TRBD2	NA	16	TRBV9	CASSVGGSGSTDTQYF	TGTGCCAGCAGCGTAGGTGGTAGCGGGAGCACAGATACGCAGTATTTT
TRBJ2-1	NA	few	13	TRBV3-1	CASSQDLQNEQFF	TGTGCCAGCAGCCAAGATTTACAGAATGAGCAGTTCTTC
TRBJ2-1	TRBD2	many	18	TRBV14	CASSQVAGGSRANNEQFF	TGTGCCAGCAGCCAAGTGGCGGGAGGAAGTAGGGCCAACAATGAGCAGTTCTTC
TRBJ2-4	TRBD1	NA	13	TRBV29-1	CSVDATGGGIQYF	TGCAGCGTTGACGCGACAGGGGGCGGCATTCAGTACTTC
TRBJ2-1	NA	NA	14	TRBV29-1	CSVTGKPNYNEQFF	TGCAGCGTAACAGGGAAACCCAACTACAATGAGCAGTTCTTC
TRBJ2-7	NA	many	12	TRBV29-1	CSVAGTFLEQYF	TGCAGCGTGGCAGGAACCTTTCTCGAGCAGTACTTC
TRBJ1-1	NA	NA	14	TRBV18	CASSREGRDTEAFF	TGTGCCAGCTCTCGAGAGGGGCGGGACACTGAAGCTTTCTTT
TRBJ2-1	TRBD1	many	13	TRBV15	CATSRGQGSEQFF	TGTGCCACCAGCAGAGGACAGGGAAGCGAGCAGTTCTTC
TRBJ2-5	TRBD2	many	15	TRBV5-1	CASSLAGGPRETQYF	TGCGCCAGCAGCCTAGCGGGAGGGCCCCGAGAGACCCAGTACTTC
TRBJ2-1	NA	many	19	TRBV5-1	CASSLWDRGRLAGVNEQFF	TGCGCCAGCAGCTTGTGGGACAGGGGGCGACTAGCGGGAGTTAATGAGCAGTTCTTC
TRBJ1-4	TRBD1	NA	15	TRBV5-1	CASRTGASTNEKLFF	TGCGCCAGCAGGACAGGGGCCTCAACTAATGAAAAACTGTTTTTT
TRBJ2-1	TRBD2	NA	14	TRBV20-1	CSARTSGTHNEQFF	TGCAGTGCGCGGACTAGCGGGACTCATAATGAGCAGTTCTTC
TRBJ2-2	NA	NA	13	TRBV12-3/TRBV12-4	CASSLGEVGELFF	TGTGCCAGCAGTTTAGGAGAGGTCGGGGAGCTGTTTTTT
TRBJ2-4	TRBD2	many	16	TRBV7-8	CASSLVGRLAKNIQYF	TGTGCCAGCAGCTTAGTCGGGAGGCTAGCCAAAAACATTCAGTACTTC
TRBJ2-1	TRBD1	NA	13	TRBV24-1	CATRDRAYNEQFF	TGTGCCACCAGGGACAGGGCATACAATGAGCAGTTCTTC
TRBJ1-6	NA	many	17	TRBV20-1	CSAIDGQKSSYNSPLHF	TGCAGTGCTATTGACGGACAGAAAAGCTCCTATAATTCACCCCTCCACTTT
TRBJ2-1	TRBD2	many	13	TRBV29-1	CSVSKREVGEQFF	TGCAGCGTCTCGAAGCGGGAGGTTGGTGAGCAGTTCTTC
TRBJ1-1	NA	NA	8	TRBV29-1	CSVTGAFF	TGCAGCGTTACTGGGGCTTTCTTT
TRBJ1-2	NA	many	13	TRBV2	CASIPDGVYGYTF	TGTGCCAGCATTCCCGATGGGGTTTATGGCTACACCTTC
TRBJ1-5	NA	many	12	TRBV4-3	CASSQGGQPQHF	TGCGCCAGCAGCCAAGGAGGGCAGCCCCAGCATTTT
TRBJ2-3	TRBD2	many	15	TRBV12-3/TRBV12-4	CASSLTSAYTDTQYF	TGTGCCAGCAGTCTGACTAGCGCGTACACAGATACGCAGTATTTT
TRBJ2-7	NA	many	15	TRBV5-4	CASSLSARDSYEQYF	TGTGCCAGCAGCTTGTCAGCCAGGGACTCCTACGAGCAGTACTTC
TRBJ2-4	TRBD1	many	16	TRBV29-1	CSGILGGTGAKNIQYF	TGCAGCGGGATCTTAGGGGGCACGGGAGCCAAAAACATTCAGTACTTC
TRBJ2-7	TRBD2	many	13	TRBV5-1	CASSGGTTGEQYF	TGCGCCAGCAGCGGCGGGACTACCGGCGAGCAGTACTTC
TRBJ2-5	NA	many	15	TRBV24-1	CATSDLLLGQETQYF	TGTGCCACCAGTGATCTCCTCCTCGGCCAAGAGACCCAGTACTTC
TRBJ2-1	TRBD1	many	15	TRBV27	CASSLWTGSPNEQFF	TGTGCCAGCAGTTTATGGACAGGGTCCCCCAATGAGCAGTTCTTC
TRBJ2-5	NA	many	14	TRBV29-1	CSVEERGSGETQYF	TGCAGCGTTGAAGAAAGGGGGTCAGGAGAGACCCAGTACTTC
TRBJ1-2	NA	many	15	TRBV10-3	CAISATESTNYGYTF	TGTGCCATCAGTGCGACCGAAAGTACTAACTATGGCTACACCTTC
TRBJ2-1	TRBD2	NA	17	TRBV4-3	CASSQDAAGWGGDEQFF	TGCGCCAGCAGCCAAGATGCAGCGGGATGGGGGGGGGATGAGCAGTTCTTC
TRBJ2-2	TRBD1	NA	16	TRBV30	CAWSDPGQGDTGELFF	TGTGCCTGGAGTGACCCGGGACAGGGGGACACCGGGGAGCTGTTTTTT